This entry is about one T cell receptor (beta chain). What it binds is not known. This entry is derived from a study of CD8+ T cells in alopecia areata. Turning to the study itself: Treatment of the treated patients consisted of oral tofacitinib, 5 to 10 mg twice daily. The duration of tofacitinib was 6 to 18 months, with 6 months off drug afterward. Findings of the study overall: Against the mouse data, patients shared TCRs less clearly, possibly for HLA reasons.

Those with alopecia areata gave lesional scalp punch biopsies and peripheral blood. Extracted RNA was reverse transcribed, and the resulting cDNA served as sequencing template. TCRdb's table, derived via immunoSEQ multiplex PCR, lists solely in-frame clones and lacks some. The data hold 150,000 to 160,000 clones, with 45% to 55% observed a single time. The TCR originated in a human donor with alopecia areata. Specimen: CD8+ T cells sorted from blood, collected at week 0.

The CDR3 here is CSVEGTVSGGIYNEQFF. As DNA, the CDR3 is TGCAGCGTTGAAGGGACCGTTAGCGGGGGGATCTACAATGAGCAGTTCTTC. This chain connects TRBV29-1 to TRBJ2-1; 10 bases fit TRBD2. V was pared by 1 base and J by 3 bases, with 9 bases of the junction left unmatched. This CDR3 is 17 amino acids long. Germline V CDR1 and CDR2: SQVTM, ANQGSEA.